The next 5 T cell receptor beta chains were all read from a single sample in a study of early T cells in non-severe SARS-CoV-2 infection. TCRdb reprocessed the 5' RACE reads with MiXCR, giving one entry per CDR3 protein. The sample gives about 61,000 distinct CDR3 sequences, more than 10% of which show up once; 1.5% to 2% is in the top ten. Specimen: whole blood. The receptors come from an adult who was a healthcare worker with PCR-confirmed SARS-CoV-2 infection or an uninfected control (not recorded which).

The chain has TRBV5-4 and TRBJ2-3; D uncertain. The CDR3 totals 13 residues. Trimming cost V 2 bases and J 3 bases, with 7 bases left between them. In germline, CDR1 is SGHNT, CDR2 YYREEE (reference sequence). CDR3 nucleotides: TGTGCCAGCAGCTTTGGAATAACAGATACGCAGTATTTT. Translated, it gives CASSFGITDTQYF.

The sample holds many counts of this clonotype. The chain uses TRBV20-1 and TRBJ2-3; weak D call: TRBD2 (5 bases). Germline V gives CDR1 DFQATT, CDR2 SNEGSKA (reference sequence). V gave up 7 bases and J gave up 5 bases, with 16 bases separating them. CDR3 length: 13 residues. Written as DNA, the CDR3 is TGCAGTGGCGTAACCGGGGAGATAGATACGCAGTATTTT. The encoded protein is CSGVTGEIDTQYF.

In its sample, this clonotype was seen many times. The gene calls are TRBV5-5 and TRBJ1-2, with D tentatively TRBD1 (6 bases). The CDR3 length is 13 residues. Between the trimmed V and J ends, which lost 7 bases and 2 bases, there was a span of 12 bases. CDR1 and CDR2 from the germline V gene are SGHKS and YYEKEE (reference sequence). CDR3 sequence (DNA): TGTGCCAGCTCTGGACAGACAAACTATGGCTACACCTTC. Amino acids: CASSGQTNYGYTF.

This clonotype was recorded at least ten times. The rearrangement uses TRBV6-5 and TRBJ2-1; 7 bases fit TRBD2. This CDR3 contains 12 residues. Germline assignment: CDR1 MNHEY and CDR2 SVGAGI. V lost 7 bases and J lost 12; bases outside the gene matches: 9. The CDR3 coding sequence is TGTGCCAGCAAAGGACTAGGAATGATGCAGTTCTTC. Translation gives CASKGLGMMQFF.

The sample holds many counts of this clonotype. DNA for the CDR3: TGCGCCAGTAACTCCCCCGGACAGGGAGAGGACATTCAGTACTTC. Protein product: CASNSPGQGEDIQYF. The chain employs TRBV10-2 and TRBJ2-4; TRBD1 agrees at 8 bases. Trimming removed 9 bases from V and 8 bases from J; junction bases left unmatched: 15. Germline V lookup: CDR1 WSHSY, CDR2 SAAADI. CDR3 size: 15 residues.